This T cell receptor beta chain emerged from a study of shared clonotypes between healthy human individuals. Germline CDR1 and CDR2: ENHRY and SYGVKD. V was pared by 1 base and J by 7 bases, with 7 bases between. This CDR3 is built from 12 residues. Original methodology: Junction-only sequences without quality scores came from ImmunoSEQ, so filtering differed. Here immunoSEQ multiplex PCR was the method, and the copy in TCRdb shows in-frame clones only, minus some. Clone size and the V and J calls come from that table; the DNA yielded D and trimming. Of fewer than 650,000 clones in the sample, around 78% are singletons; the top ten hold 13%.

This chain links TRBV10-3 with TRBJ1-2; D not resolved. The source of this sequence is a woman in her thirties or forties in good health. Some clones in this sample may be carry-over from other donors' samples. The sequencing input was PBMCs. The CDR3 nucleotides are TGTGCCATCAGTGAGTTGGGATCTGGCTACACCTTC. Its protein is CAISELGSGYTF.